Each of the 25 T cell receptor beta chains below was sequenced from the same sample in a study of early T cells in non-severe SARS-CoV-2 infection (dated by TCRdb to about 2021). Library preparation used 5' RACE. The data were produced on a NextSeq 500. TCRdb reprocessing: public reads trimmed at Q25 with fastp, clones called with MiXCR, in-frame beta chains kept. All rows with the same CDR3 protein become a single entry with the most common DNA and genes. Here the sample has nearly 70,000 distinct CDR3 sequences; 4% to 6% occur a single time. Roughly 3.6% of the sample lies in the top ten. The material was whole blood, obtained at baseline. These receptors were collected from an adult who was a healthcare worker with PCR-confirmed SARS-CoV-2 infection or an uninfected control (not recorded which). The donor label of this sample is uncertain.

This clonotype has a handful of counts. The chain links TRBV7-9 to TRBJ2-7; the D is unclear. The CDR3 runs 14 residues. Germline CDR1 reads SEHNR; CDR2 reads FQNEAQ (reference sequence). Trimming cost V 1 base and J 2 bases, with 9 bases left between them. The CDR3 nucleotides read TGTGCCAGCAGCTTAGAAAGTCGACCCTACGAGCAGTACTTC. This encodes CASSLESRPYEQYF.

This clonotype was found a few times. V is TRBV4-2 and J is TRBJ1-5; TRBD1 matches at 10 bases. The CDR3 sequence is 15 residues long. Germline CDR1 and CDR2: LGHNA and YNFKEQ. V dropped 3 bases and J dropped 7; count of bases not matched to a gene: 6. CDR3 sequence reads: CASSQEGTGAQPQHF. DNA of the CDR3: TGTGCCAGCAGCCAGGAAGGGACAGGGGCACAGCCCCAGCATTTT.

This clonotype was recorded at least ten times. This chain connects TRBV20-1 to TRBJ2-2; the match to TRBD2 covers 7 bases. The V and J ends lost 3 bases and 6 bases, in that order; junction bases with no gene match: 13. Germline V lookup: CDR1 DFQATT, CDR2 SNEGSKA (reference sequence). The CDR3 consists of 16 residues. CDR3 protein: CSARADLAVSPGELFF. In DNA form, the CDR3 reads TGCAGTGCTAGGGCAGACCTAGCGGTTTCCCCCGGGGAGCTGTTTTTT.

This clonotype has a count of ten or more. The gene calls are TRBV19 and TRBJ2-1; the D gene is possibly TRBD1 (5 bases). The V gene's germline CDR1 is LNHDA and CDR2 SQIVND (reference sequence). V was clipped by 0 bases and J by 0 bases, with 9 bases between them. The CDR3 is 16 residues long. CDR3 nucleotide sequence: TGTGCCAGTAGTATAGAGGACATACGCTCCTACAATGAGCAGTTCTTC. It yields the protein CASSIEDIRSYNEQFF.

This clonotype appeared many times. The CDR3 DNA sequence: TGTGCCAGCAGTCCACCGGCAGGCAATTCACCCCTCCACTTT. This gives the protein CASSPPAGNSPLHF. This chain uses TRBV12-3 or TRBV12-4 with TRBJ1-6; no clear D gene. Trimming removed 5 bases at V and 7 bases at J, with 12 bases between. The CDR3 covers 14 residues.

This clonotype was picked up a small number of times. J is TRBJ1-3 and V is TRBV6-5; D unresolved. Germline V gives CDR1 MNHEY, CDR2 SVGAGI. This CDR3 comprises 13 residues. Trimming stripped 5 bases from V and 0 bases from J, with 5 bases between. Written as DNA, the CDR3 is TGTGCCAGCAGTGGAGGCTCTGGAAACACCATATATTTT. Its translation is CASSGGSGNTIYF.

In this sample, this clonotype turned up many times. V and J are TRBV27 and TRBJ1-4; no firm D call. Germline V gives CDR1 MNHEY, CDR2 SMNVEV (reference sequence). The CDR3 length is 16 residues. Deletions cut 5 bases from V and 0 bases from J, with 13 bases between. CDR3: CASSPRDIATNEKLFF. CDR3 coding DNA: TGTGCCAGCAGTCCGCGGGATATTGCAACTAATGAAAAACTGTTTTTT.

In this sample, this clonotype turned up many times. V is TRBV7-6 and J is TRBJ2-3, with D uncertain. This CDR3 has 12 amino acids. The ends were cut back, 2 bases at V and 5 bases at J, with 5 bases in the middle. Germline values: CDR1 SGHVS, CDR2 FNYEAQ. In DNA, the CDR3 is TGTGCCAGCAGCTTATCGGAAGATACGCAGTATTTT. Its translation is CASSLSEDTQYF.

At least ten counts were recorded for this clonotype. V and J are TRBV28 and TRBJ2-5; TRBD2 might be the D (6 bases). Looked up from germline, CDR1 is MDHEN and CDR2 is SYDVKM. This CDR3 has 11 amino acids. The V gene lost 5 bases and the J gene lost 12 bases, with 13 bases spanning the gap. The CDR3 bases are TGTGCCAGCAGTAGATGGGACTTCAAGTACTTC. Its protein is CASSRWDFKYF.

This clonotype was counted many times. The V gene is TRBV12-3 or TRBV12-4, the J gene TRBJ2-6; D might be TRBD1 (6 bases). The CDR3 length is 17 residues. The ends were cut back, 7 bases at V and 1 base at J, with 17 bases in the middle. CDR3 sequence: CASTTGTPMSGANVLTF. CDR3 coding DNA: TGTGCCAGCACCACCGGGACACCTATGTCTGGGGCCAACGTCCTGACTTTC.

The J gene is TRBJ2-2, the V gene TRBV29-1; 9 bases are shared with TRBD1. The germline CDR1 and CDR2 sequences are SQVTM and ANQGSEA. J gave up 4 bases and V 4 bases, and 22 bases lay outside the gene matches. This CDR3 has 20 amino acids. CDR3 sequence (DNA): TGCAGCGTTGGTTTTAGGTGGTCTAGTAAGGGACAGGGTTCCACCGGGGAGCTGTTTTTT. Translating it yields CSVGFRWSSKGQGSTGELFF.

Only a few counts were recorded for this clonotype. The chain employs TRBV4-2 and TRBJ1-2, with 7 bases that match TRBD1. J was trimmed by 4 bases and V by 0 bases; bases with no gene match: 8. This CDR3 is built from 16 residues. CDR1 and CDR2 (germline): LGHNA, YNFKEQ. CDR3 DNA sequence: TGTGCCAGCAGCCAAGATTTCGGGACAGTCCGCTATGGCTACACCTTC. Encoded protein: CASSQDFGTVRYGYTF.

V and J are TRBV7-6 and TRBJ1-2, with D unclear. With 2 bases removed from V and 4 bases from J, the gap between germline ends came to 14 bases. This CDR3 has 15 amino acids. The germline V gene has CDR1 SGHVS and CDR2 FNYEAQ. CDR3 DNA sequence: TGTGCCAGCAGCTTATTTTCGGGGTCCAGCTATGGCTACACCTTC. It encodes CASSLFSGSSYGYTF.

At least ten counts were recorded for this clonotype. This chain connects TRBV5-4 to TRBJ1-1; TRBD1 matches at 9 bases. Per germline, CDR1 SGHNT and CDR2 YYREEE (reference sequence). There are 16 residues in the CDR3. Trimming cost V 0 bases and J 2 bases; bases outside gene matches: 5. CDR3 region: CASSLGRDRVNTEAFF. DNA of the CDR3: TGTGCCAGCAGCTTGGGCAGGGACAGGGTTAACACTGAAGCTTTCTTT.

This clonotype was picked up many times. The chain couples TRBV7-8 to TRBJ1-5; weak D call: TRBD1 (5 bases). The CDR3 consists of 13 residues. Germline loops: CDR1 SGHVS, CDR2 FQNEAQ. Trimming removed 3 bases from V and 6 bases from J, with 9 bases in between. Written as DNA, the CDR3 is TGTGCCAGCAGCTTCGGGCAGGGTCAGCCCCAGCATTTT. This gives the protein CASSFGQGQPQHF.

This clonotype was seen repeatedly, ten times or more. The chain links TRBV6-1 to TRBJ1-1; the match to TRBD1 covers 7 bases. CDR3 size: 14 residues. The V gene end was trimmed by 6 bases and the J gene end by 1 base; junction bases not matched to a gene: 5. CDR1 and CDR2 from the germline V gene are MNHNS and SASEGT. CDR3 residues: CASSVGGSNTEAFF. Here the CDR3 DNA reads TGTGCCAGCAGCGTAGGGGGCTCGAACACTGAAGCTTTCTTT.

This clonotype was recorded many times. The chain has TRBV29-1 and TRBJ1-1; 7 positions match TRBD1. This CDR3 comprises 12 residues. Germline V gene sequence: CDR1 SQVTM, CDR2 ANQGSEA. The J segment lost 6 bases and the V segment lost 3 bases, leaving 4 bases of the junction unmatched. The CDR3 sequence: CSVDRGGSEAFF. CDR3 in DNA: TGCAGCGTTGACAGGGGGGGTTCTGAAGCTTTCTTT.

The sample holds a few counts of this clonotype. V usage is TRBV6-1 and J usage is TRBJ1-5, with TRBD1 matching 7 bases. Germline V gives CDR1 MNHNS, CDR2 SASEGT. The CDR3 has 17 residues. With V trimmed by 1 base and J by 5 bases, 11 bases remained unmatched. For the CDR3, the DNA is TGTGCCAGCAGTGAAGTAGGGAGAGGGGGCGCGTATCAGCCCCAGCATTTT. It encodes CASSEVGRGGAYQPQHF.

This clonotype showed up just a few times. This chain uses TRBV11-2 with TRBJ1-6; TRBD1 matches 9 bases. Per the germline V gene, CDR1 is SGHAT and CDR2 is FQNNGV. The CDR3 extends over 14 amino acids. V gave up 4 bases and J gave up 7 bases; unmatched junction bases: 2. CDR3 coding DNA: TGTGCCAGCAGCTACGGACAGGGGAATTCACCCCTCCACTTT. Its translation: CASSYGQGNSPLHF.

This clonotype occurred many times. V gene TRBV10-3 combines with J gene TRBJ1-1; D unresolved. Germline V CDR1 and CDR2: ENHRY, SYGVKD. Trimming stripped 6 bases from V and 3 bases from J, with 17 bases between. This CDR3 is 15 amino acids long. The CDR3 spells CAIRPSVLYDTEAFF. Written as DNA, the CDR3 is TGTGCCATCAGGCCGTCGGTCCTATATGACACTGAAGCTTTCTTT.

The chain couples TRBV19 to TRBJ2-2; D gene unclear. Germline V gene lookup returns CDR1 LNHDA and CDR2 SQIVND (reference sequence). This CDR3 has 12 residues. Trimming shortened V by 7 bases and J by 6 bases, and 9 bases separated the two germline ends. As DNA, the CDR3 is TGTGCCAGTAAGGTGCACCCCGGGGAGCTGTTTTTT. This gives the protein CASKVHPGELFF.

This clonotype was seen at least ten times. The chain employs TRBV9 and TRBJ2-1; 13 positions agree with TRBD2. This CDR3 is 16 amino acids long. Germline V lookup: CDR1 SGDLS, CDR2 YYNGEE. V was pared by 4 bases and J by 7 bases, with 8 bases of the junction left unmatched. CDR3 nucleotide sequence: TGTGCCAGCAGCAAGCGGACTAGCGGGGGAGCTAATGAGCAGTTCTTC. Amino acids: CASSKRTSGGANEQFF.

This clonotype occurred a few times. The genes are TRBV20-1 and TRBJ2-2, with D tentatively TRBD1 or TRBD2 (5 bases each). CDR1 and CDR2 from the germline V gene are DFQATT and SNEGSKA (reference sequence). V was cut by 0 bases and J by 10 bases, with 15 bases left in between. The CDR3 loop spans 14 amino acids. CDR3 loop: CSARDNRGPAELFF. The CDR3 nucleotides are TGCAGTGCTAGAGATAATCGGGGCCCCGCGGAGCTGTTTTTT.

This clonotype was seen more than once but under ten times. The V and J genes are TRBV27 and TRBJ2-7, with 7 positions matching TRBD1. The junction had 9 bases not matched to a gene; V was cut back by 5 bases and J by 2 bases. Germline V lookup: CDR1 MNHEY, CDR2 SMNVEV (reference sequence). CDR3 length: 15 amino acids. In nucleotides, the CDR3 is TGTGCCAGCAGTCCCCAGGGGGTACCACCCTACGAGCAGTACTTC. Protein product: CASSPQGVPPYEQYF.

This clonotype was found a few times. The chain employs TRBV28 and TRBJ1-2; D may be TRBD1 (5 bases). With 5 bases removed from V and 3 bases from J, the gap between germline ends came to 7 bases. CDR1 is MDHEN and CDR2 is SYDVKM in the germline V gene. This CDR3 has 12 amino acids. The CDR3 spells CASSLGDYGYTF. The CDR3 region has the DNA TGTGCCAGCAGTCTAGGGGACTATGGCTACACCTTC.